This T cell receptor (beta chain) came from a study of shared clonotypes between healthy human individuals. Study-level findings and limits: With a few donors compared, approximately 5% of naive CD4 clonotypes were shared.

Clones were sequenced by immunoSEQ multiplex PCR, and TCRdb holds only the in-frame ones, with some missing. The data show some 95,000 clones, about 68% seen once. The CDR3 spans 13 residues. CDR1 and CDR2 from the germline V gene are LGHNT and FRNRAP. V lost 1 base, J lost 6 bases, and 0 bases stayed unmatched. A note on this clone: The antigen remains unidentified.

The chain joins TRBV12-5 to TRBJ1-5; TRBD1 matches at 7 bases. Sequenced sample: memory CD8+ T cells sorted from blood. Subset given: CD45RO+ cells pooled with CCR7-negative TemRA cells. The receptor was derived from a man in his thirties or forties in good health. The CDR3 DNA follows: TGTGCTAGTGGTTTGGACAGGGGTCAGCCCCAGCATTTT. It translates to CASGLDRGQPQHF.